This T cell receptor beta chain is from a study of shared clonotypes between healthy human individuals. Naive-designated CD8 cells lacked CD45RO, were positively enriched for CCR7, and omitted terminally differentiated effector memory CD45RA+ cells. This was a deep-level run. Authors' data handling: Filtering was not the same, since immunoSEQ gave junction-only sequences without quality scores. Some clones are missing from TCRdb's copy, which holds only in-frame ones; the method was immunoSEQ multiplex PCR. The D gene and trimming were derived from the DNA, and the V and J assignments and clone size from that table. The profile shows 550,000 to 750,000 clones, about 95% of them singletons. Note on this clone: What it binds is unknown.

Overall study results and limits: Sampling included only blood; tissue repertoires likely differ.

The sample consisted of naive CD8+ T cells sorted from blood. This clonotype was obtained from a woman in her 30s in good health.

This CDR3 reads CSAAGAGELFF. The CDR3 coding sequence is TGCAGCGCGGCGGGGGCCGGGGAGCTGTTTTTT. This chain joins TRBV29-1 and TRBJ2-2, with TRBD2 identical over 7 bases. The CDR3 sequence is 11 residues long. CDR1 and CDR2 from the germline V gene are SQVTM and ANQGSEA. V lost 7 bases, J lost 6 bases, and 2 bases stayed unmatched.